These 9 T cell receptor beta chains originate from one sample sequenced in a study of T cells after yellow fever vaccination. TCRdb fed the 5' RACE reads into MiXCR, producing one record per CDR3 protein. In the table there are about 300,000 distinct CDR3 sequences, 6.5% to 8.5% of which are singletons. This specimen consisted of PBMCs, obtained about 49 days after the first yellow fever vaccination. The receptors were gathered from a man between 18 and 35 years old who received the YFV17D yellow fever vaccine.

This clonotype was seen ten or more times. The rearrangement uses TRBV9 and TRBJ1-3; D gene ambiguous. CDR1 and CDR2 from the germline V gene are SGDLS and YYNGEE. The length of the CDR3 is 12 residues. Deletions cut 4 bases from V and 6 bases from J, with 8 bases between. The CDR3 loop reads CASSPTENTIYF. For the CDR3, the DNA is TGTGCCAGCAGCCCAACGGAAAACACCATATATTTT.

This rearrangement joins TRBV30 to TRBJ2-1; the D gene is possibly TRBD2 (5 bases). Germline values: CDR1 GTSNPN, CDR2 SVGIG (reference sequence). V was trimmed by 2 bases and J by 2 bases, leaving 7 bases between them. This CDR3 comprises 13 residues. The chain's CDR3 is CAWSYGTYNEQFF. The DNA of the CDR3 is TGTGCCTGGAGTTACGGGACCTACAATGAGCAGTTCTTC.

This clonotype was seen many times. For the CDR3, the DNA is TGTGCCATCAGACAGGGTACTAATGAAAAACTGTTTTTT. Protein sequence: CAIRQGTNEKLFF. The rearrangement uses TRBV10-3 and TRBJ1-4; possibly TRBD1 for D (6 bases). CDR3 length equals 13 residues. The germline V gene has CDR1 ENHRY and CDR2 SYGVKD. V lost 6 bases and J 2 bases, leaving 7 bases between the germline ends.

This clonotype was picked up a small number of times. The chain uses TRBV7-2 and TRBJ2-7; the match to TRBD2 covers 7 bases. Germline assignment: CDR1 SGHTA and CDR2 FQGNSA. The CDR3 runs to 15 residues. After removal of 2 bases from V and 0 bases from J, the junction contained 4 bases not matched to a gene. The CDR3 coding sequence is TGTGCCAGCAGCTTACTGCGGGGGTTCTCCTACGAGCAGTACTTC. As protein: CASSLLRGFSYEQYF.

This clonotype was seen more than once but under ten times. This chain uses TRBV6-5 with TRBJ2-7, with TRBD1 matching 7 bases. The CDR3 sequence is 14 residues long. V lost 2 bases, J lost 1 base, and 2 bases stayed unmatched. Germline V gene lookup returns CDR1 MNHEY and CDR2 SVGAGI. The CDR3 protein is CASSYDRVSYEQYV. In nucleotides, the CDR3 is TGTGCCAGCAGTTACGACAGGGTATCCTACGAGCAGTACGTC.

The CDR3 here is CASSVTGWANVLTF. DNA for the CDR3: TGTGCCAGTAGTGTTACAGGTTGGGCCAACGTCCTGACTTTC. The chain is built from TRBV19 and TRBJ2-6; D possibly corresponds to TRBD1 (5 bases). Looked up from germline, CDR1 is LNHDA and CDR2 is SQIVND (reference sequence). Trimming shortened V by 5 bases and J by 5 bases, and 10 bases separated the two germline ends. CDR3 length equals 14 residues.

This clonotype has a handful of counts. V is TRBV5-4 and J is TRBJ1-2; D is undetermined. V was pared by 0 bases and J by 5 bases, with 11 bases between. Germline V CDR1 and CDR2: SGHNT, YYREEE (reference sequence). This CDR3 has 14 amino acids. The CDR3 region is CASSLAEGRYGYTF. DNA of the CDR3: TGTGCCAGCAGCTTGGCAGAAGGTCGGTATGGCTACACCTTC. Full variable domain (remainder filled in from reference TRBV5-4 and TRBJ1-2): ETGVTQSPTHLIKTRGQQVTLRCSSQSGHNTVSWYQQALGQGPQFIFQYYREEENGRGNFPPRFSGLQFPNYSSELNVNALELDDSALYLCASSLAEGRYGYTFGSGTRLTVV.

This clonotype occurred a few times. The genes are TRBV12-3 or TRBV12-4 and TRBJ2-4; 8 nucleotides match TRBD1. The CDR3 runs 16 residues. V gave up 5 bases and J gave up 1 base; unmatched junction bases: 7. In DNA form, the CDR3 reads TGTGCCAGCAGTCCCCGACAGGGGATGGCCAAAAACATTCAGTACTTC. Protein sequence: CASSPRQGMAKNIQYF.

The chain carries TRBV12-3 or TRBV12-4 and TRBJ2-5, with D maybe TRBD1 (7 bases). Trimming stripped 2 bases from V and 5 bases from J, with 15 bases between. The CDR3 totals 15 residues. The CDR3 sequence: CASSLQEGAGETQYF. The CDR3 region has the DNA TGTGCCAGCAGTTTACAGGAGGGGGCAGGGGAGACCCAGTACTTC.